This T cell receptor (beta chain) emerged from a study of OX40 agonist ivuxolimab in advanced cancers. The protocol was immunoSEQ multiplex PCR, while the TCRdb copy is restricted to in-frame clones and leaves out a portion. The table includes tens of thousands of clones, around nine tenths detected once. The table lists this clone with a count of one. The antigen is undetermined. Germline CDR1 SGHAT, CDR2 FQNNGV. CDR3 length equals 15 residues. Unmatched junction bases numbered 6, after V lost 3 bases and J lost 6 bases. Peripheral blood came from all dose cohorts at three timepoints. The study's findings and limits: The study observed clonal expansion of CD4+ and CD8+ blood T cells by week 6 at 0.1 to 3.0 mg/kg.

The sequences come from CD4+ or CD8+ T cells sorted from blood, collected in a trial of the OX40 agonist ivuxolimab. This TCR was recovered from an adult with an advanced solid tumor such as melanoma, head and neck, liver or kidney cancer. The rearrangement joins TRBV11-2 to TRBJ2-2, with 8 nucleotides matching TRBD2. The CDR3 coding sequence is TGTGCCAGCAGCTTCGGGGGGGCCGAGGCCGGGGAGCTGTTTTTT. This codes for CASSFGGAEAGELFF. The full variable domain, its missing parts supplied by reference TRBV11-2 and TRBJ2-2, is EAGVAQSPRYKIIEKRQSVAFWCNPISGHATLYWYQQILGQGPKLLIQFQNNGVVDDSQLPKDRFSAERLKGVDSTLKIQPAKLEDSAVYLCASSFGGAEAGELFFGEGSRLTVL.